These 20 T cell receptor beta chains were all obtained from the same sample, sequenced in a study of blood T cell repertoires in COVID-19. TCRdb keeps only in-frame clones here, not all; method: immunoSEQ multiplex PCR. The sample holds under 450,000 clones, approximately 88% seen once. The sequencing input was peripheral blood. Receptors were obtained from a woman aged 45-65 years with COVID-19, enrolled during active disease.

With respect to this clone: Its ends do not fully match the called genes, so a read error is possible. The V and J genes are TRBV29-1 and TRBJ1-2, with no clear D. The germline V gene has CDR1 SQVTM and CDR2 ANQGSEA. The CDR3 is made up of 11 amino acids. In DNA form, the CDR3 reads TGCAGCGTTAAGGAGAACTATGGCCACACCTTC. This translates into CSVKENYGHTF.

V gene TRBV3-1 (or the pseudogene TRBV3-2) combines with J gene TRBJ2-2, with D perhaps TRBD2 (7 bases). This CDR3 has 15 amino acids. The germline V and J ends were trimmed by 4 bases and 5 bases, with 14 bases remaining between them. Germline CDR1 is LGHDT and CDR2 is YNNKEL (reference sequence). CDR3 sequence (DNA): TGTGCCAGCAGCCTGGGGGGGGCCGGAACCGGGGAGCTGTTTTTT. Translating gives CASSLGGAGTGELFF.

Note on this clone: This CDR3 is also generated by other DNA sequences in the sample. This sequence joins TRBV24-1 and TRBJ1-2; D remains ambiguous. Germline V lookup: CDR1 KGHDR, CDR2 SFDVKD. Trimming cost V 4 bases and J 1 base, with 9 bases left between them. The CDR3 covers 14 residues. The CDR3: CATSDSRGNYGYTF. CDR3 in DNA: TGTGCCACCAGTGACTCACGGGGTAACTATGGCTACACCTTC.

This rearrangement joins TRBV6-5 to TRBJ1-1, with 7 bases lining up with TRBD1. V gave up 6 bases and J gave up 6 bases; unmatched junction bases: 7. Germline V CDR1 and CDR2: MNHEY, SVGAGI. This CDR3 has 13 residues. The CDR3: CASRNRGNAEAFF. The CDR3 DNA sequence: TGTGCCAGCAGAAACAGGGGAAACGCTGAAGCTTTCTTT.

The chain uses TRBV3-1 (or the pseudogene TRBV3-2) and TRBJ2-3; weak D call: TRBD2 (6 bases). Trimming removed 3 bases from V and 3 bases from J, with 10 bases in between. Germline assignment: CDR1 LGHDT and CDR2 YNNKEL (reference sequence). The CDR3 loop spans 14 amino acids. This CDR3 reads CASSQRDGTDTQYF. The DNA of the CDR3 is TGTGCCAGCAGCCAGCGGGACGGAACAGATACGCAGTATTTT.

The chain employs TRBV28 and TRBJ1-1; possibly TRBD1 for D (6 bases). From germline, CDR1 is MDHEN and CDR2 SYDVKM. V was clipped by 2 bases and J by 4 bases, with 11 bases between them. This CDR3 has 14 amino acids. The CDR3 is CASSLPQGPTEAFF. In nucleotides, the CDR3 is TGTGCCAGCAGTTTACCGCAGGGGCCCACTGAAGCTTTCTTT.

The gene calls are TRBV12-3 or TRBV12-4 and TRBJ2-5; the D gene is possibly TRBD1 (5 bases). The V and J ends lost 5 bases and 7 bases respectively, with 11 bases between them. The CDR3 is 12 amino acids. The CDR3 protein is CASSLGAGTQYF. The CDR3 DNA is TGTGCCAGCAGTCTAGGGGCCGGGACCCAGTACTTC.

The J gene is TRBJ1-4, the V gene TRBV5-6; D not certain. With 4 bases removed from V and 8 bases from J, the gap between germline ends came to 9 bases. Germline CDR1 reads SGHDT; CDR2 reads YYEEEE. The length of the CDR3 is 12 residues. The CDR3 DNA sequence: TGTGCCAGCAGCCTACGATGGGAAAAACTGTTTTTT. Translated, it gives CASSLRWEKLFF.

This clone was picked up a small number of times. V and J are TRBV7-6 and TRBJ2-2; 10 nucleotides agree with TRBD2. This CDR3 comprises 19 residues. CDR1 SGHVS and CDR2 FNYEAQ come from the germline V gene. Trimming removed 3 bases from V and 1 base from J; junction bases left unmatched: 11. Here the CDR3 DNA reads TGTGCCAGCAGCTTCCCGACCAGCGGGGGGGCTGGGAACACCGGGGAGCTGTTTTTT. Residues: CASSFPTSGGAGNTGELFF.

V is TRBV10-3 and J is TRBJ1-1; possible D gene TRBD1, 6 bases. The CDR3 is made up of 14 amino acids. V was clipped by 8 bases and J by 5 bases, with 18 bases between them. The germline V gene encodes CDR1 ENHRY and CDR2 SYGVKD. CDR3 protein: CAIESPSQGTEAFF. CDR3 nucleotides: TGTGCCATCGAGTCGCCAAGCCAGGGGACTGAAGCTTTCTTT.

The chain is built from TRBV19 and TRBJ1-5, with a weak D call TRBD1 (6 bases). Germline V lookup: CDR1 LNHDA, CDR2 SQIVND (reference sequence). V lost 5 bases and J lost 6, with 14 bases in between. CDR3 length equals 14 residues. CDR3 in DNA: TGTGCCAGTAGTCCCCCGGGGGGCACTCAGCCCCAGCATTTT. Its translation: CASSPPGGTQPQHF.

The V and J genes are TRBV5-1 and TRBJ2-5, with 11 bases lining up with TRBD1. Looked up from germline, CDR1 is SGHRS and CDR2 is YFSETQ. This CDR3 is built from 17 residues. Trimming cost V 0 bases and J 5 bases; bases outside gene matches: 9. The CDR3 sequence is CASSLGTGGRIWETQYF. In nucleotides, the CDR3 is TGCGCCAGCAGCTTGGGGACAGGGGGCAGGATTTGGGAGACCCAGTACTTC.

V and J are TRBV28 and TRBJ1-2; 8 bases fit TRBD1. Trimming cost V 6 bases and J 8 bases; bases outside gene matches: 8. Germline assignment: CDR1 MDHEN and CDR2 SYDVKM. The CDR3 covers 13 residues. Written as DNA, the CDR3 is TGTGCCAGCAGAACGACAGGGGAAGGAGGCTACACCTTC. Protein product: CASRTTGEGGYTF.

The CDR3 coding sequence is TGCGCCAGCAGTGAGTCAGGGACAGGGTTTGGTGGCTACACCTTC. Protein: CASSESGTGFGGYTF. The chain joins TRBV10-1 to TRBJ1-2; 9 bases map to TRBD1. CDR1 is WNHNN and CDR2 is SYGVQD in the germline V gene (reference sequence). J was trimmed by 7 bases and V by 0 bases; bases with no gene match: 6. The CDR3 runs 15 residues.

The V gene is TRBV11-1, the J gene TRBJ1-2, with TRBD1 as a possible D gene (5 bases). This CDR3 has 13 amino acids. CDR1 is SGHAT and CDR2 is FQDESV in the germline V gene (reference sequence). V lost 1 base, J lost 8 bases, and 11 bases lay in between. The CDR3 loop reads CASSLDRGDGYTF. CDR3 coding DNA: TGTGCCAGCAGCTTAGATAGGGGCGACGGCTACACCTTC. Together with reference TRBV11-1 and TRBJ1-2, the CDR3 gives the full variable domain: EAEVAQSPRYKITEKSQAVAFWCDPISGHATLYWYRQILGQGPELLVQFQDESVVDDSQLPKDRFSAERLKGVDSTLKIQPAELGDSAMYLCASSLDRGDGYTFGSGTRLTVV.

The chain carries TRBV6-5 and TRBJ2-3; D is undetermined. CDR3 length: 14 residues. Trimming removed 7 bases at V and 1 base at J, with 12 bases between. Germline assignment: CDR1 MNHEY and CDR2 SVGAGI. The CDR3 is CASTSTWGTDTQYF. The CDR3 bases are TGTGCCAGCACCTCGACTTGGGGCACAGATACGCAGTATTTT.

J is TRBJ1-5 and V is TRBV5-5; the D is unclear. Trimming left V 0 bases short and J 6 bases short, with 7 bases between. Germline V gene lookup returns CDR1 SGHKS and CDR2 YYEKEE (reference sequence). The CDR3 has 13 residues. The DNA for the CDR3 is TGTGCCAGCAGCTTGGGGGCACCTCAGCCCCAGCATTTT. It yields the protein CASSLGAPQPQHF.

The CDR3 nucleotides are TGTGCCAGCAGTTTATCGATCCGTAGCGAAGAGACCCAGTACTTC. Translated, it gives CASSLSIRSEETQYF. The J gene is TRBJ2-5, the V gene TRBV27, with a tentative D call TRBD2 (5 bases). V was shortened by 0 bases and J by 3 bases, with 11 bases between the two germline ends. CDR3 length equals 15 residues. Looked up from germline, CDR1 is MNHEY and CDR2 is SMNVEV (reference sequence).

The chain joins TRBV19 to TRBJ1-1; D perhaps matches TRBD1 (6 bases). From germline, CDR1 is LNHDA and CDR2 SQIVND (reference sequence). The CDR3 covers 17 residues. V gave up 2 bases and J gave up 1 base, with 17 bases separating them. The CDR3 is CASSILSGQGRNTEAFF. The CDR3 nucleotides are TGTGCCAGTAGTATACTTAGTGGGCAGGGGCGGAACACTGAAGCTTTCTTT. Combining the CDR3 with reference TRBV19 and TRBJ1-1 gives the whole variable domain DGGITQSPKYLFRKEGQNVTLSCEQNLNHDAMYWYRQDPGQGLRLIYYSQIVNDFQKGDIAEGYSVSREKKESFPLTVTSAQKNPTAFYLCASSILSGQGRNTEAFFGQGTRLTVV.

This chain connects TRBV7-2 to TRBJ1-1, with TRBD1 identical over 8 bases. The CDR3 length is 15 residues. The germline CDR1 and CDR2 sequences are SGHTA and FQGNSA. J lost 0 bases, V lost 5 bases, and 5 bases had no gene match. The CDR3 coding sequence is TGTGCCAGCAGCAAAGACAGGGGTCTGAACACTGAAGCTTTCTTT. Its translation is CASSKDRGLNTEAFF.